The 30 T cell receptor beta chains in this list originate from one sample, sequenced in a study of T cell repertoires in cytomegalovirus infection. TCRdb itself ran the reads through MiXCR, one entry per CDR3 protein. This sample has about 55,000 distinct CDR3 sequences; over 15% occur once, and the top ten carry around 59%. These receptors have no identified antigens. The sample consisted of CD8+ T cells from cultured PBMCs, taken from culture after CMV antigen stimulation. Receptor source: a human donor in good health (CMV status not recorded). Some clones in this sample may be carry-over from other donors' samples.

The V and J genes are TRBV20-1 and TRBJ2-7; a weak D match, TRBD2 (5 bases). There are 14 residues in the CDR3. Trimming took 3 bases from V and 0 from J, leaving 12 bases between them. Germline CDR1 is DFQATT and CDR2 is SNEGSKA (reference sequence). Here the CDR3 DNA reads TGCAGTGCTAGCCCTGAAAGCGGCTCCTACGAGCAGTACTTC. Translation gives CSASPESGSYEQYF.

Within the sample, this clonotype is medium-sized (0.01 to 0.1%). The chain links TRBV12-3 or TRBV12-4 to TRBJ2-1, with 7 bases matching TRBD2. CDR3 length: 15 residues. J lost 5 bases, V lost 5 bases, and 9 bases had no gene match. CDR3 sequence: CASSPRGTINNEQFF. For the CDR3, the DNA is TGTGCCAGCAGTCCGCGGGGGACCATTAACAATGAGCAGTTCTTC.

This chain uses TRBV7-2 with TRBJ1-3, with D unclear. V shed 5 bases and J shed 4 bases, with 21 bases lying between them. The germline gives CDR1 SGHTA, CDR2 FQGNSA. This CDR3 spans 17 amino acids. CDR3 residues: CASSPKPTVTGGNTIYF. The DNA for the CDR3 is TGTGCCAGCAGCCCAAAGCCTACAGTTACTGGAGGAAACACCATATATTTT.

The table lists this clonotype with a few counts. The chain employs TRBV7-2 and TRBJ2-1; 8 bases line up with TRBD2. V shed 2 bases, J shed 8 bases, and the junction held 5 bases outside the gene matches. The germline V gene has CDR1 SGHTA and CDR2 FQGNSA. The CDR3 is made up of 14 amino acids. In nucleotides, the CDR3 is TGTGCCAGCAGCTTACGGGGACTAGTTCATGAGCAGTTCTTC. Translated, it gives CASSLRGLVHEQFF.

The table lists this clonotype with a few counts. The chain uses TRBV6-6 and TRBJ2-5; no definite D call. The germline V and J ends were trimmed by 2 bases and 3 bases, with 19 bases remaining between them. Germline values: CDR1 MNHNY, CDR2 SVGAGI (reference sequence). There are 17 residues in the CDR3. The CDR3: CASSYATQLPKEETQYF. The CDR3, as DNA: TGTGCCAGCAGTTACGCCACCCAACTACCAAAGGAAGAGACCCAGTACTTC.

The genes are TRBV7-8 and TRBJ2-1; 9 positions agree with TRBD2. This CDR3 region has 15 residues. The germline V gene has CDR1 SGHVS and CDR2 FQNEAQ. V shed 0 bases, J shed 6 bases, and the junction held 3 bases outside the gene matches. CDR3 amino acids: CASSLAARGGNEQFF. CDR3 nucleotides: TGTGCCAGCAGCTTAGCTGCGCGGGGGGGCAATGAGCAGTTCTTC.

The gene calls are TRBV27 and TRBJ2-1, with a weak D call TRBD2 (5 bases). CDR3 size: 12 residues. The V end was cut by 3 bases, the J end by 10 bases, with 10 bases between. CDR1 and CDR2 from the germline V gene are MNHEY and SMNVEV (reference sequence). CDR3 protein: CASSFEGREQFF. The CDR3 DNA follows: TGTGCCAGCAGTTTTGAGGGAAGGGAGCAGTTCTTC.

V and J are TRBV11-2 and TRBJ2-1; 9 nucleotides align to TRBD1. Germline V gives CDR1 SGHAT, CDR2 FQNNGV. V was clipped by 5 bases and J by 4 bases; unmatched bases: 6. The CDR3 covers 15 residues. For the CDR3, the DNA is TGTGCCAGCAGCCCCGGGACAGGGTATTACAATGAGCAGTTCTTC. Translation gives CASSPGTGYYNEQFF.

This clonotype was observed at least ten times. The rearrangement uses TRBV6-5 and TRBJ1-2; 9 bases map to TRBD1. Per the germline V gene, CDR1 is MNHEY and CDR2 is SVGAGI. V lost 0 bases and J lost 5; bases outside the gene matches: 7. This CDR3 spans 16 amino acids. In DNA, the CDR3 is TGTGCCAGCAGTTACTCGACCGACAGGGGGAAGTATGGCTACACCTTC. Encoded protein: CASSYSTDRGKYGYTF.

The chain has TRBV12-3 or TRBV12-4 and TRBJ1-5; 8 bases fit TRBD1. This CDR3 region has 15 residues. V gave up 3 bases and J gave up 7 bases; unmatched junction bases: 8. CDR3 nucleotides: TGTGCCAGCAGTTTCTCCCAGGGGGCGGGACAGCCCCAGCATTTT. Its translation is CASSFSQGAGQPQHF.

This clonotype has just a few counts. The V and J genes are TRBV7-9 and TRBJ2-3, with D unresolved. V shed 4 bases and J shed 8 bases, with 22 bases lying between them. There are 16 residues in the CDR3. Per the germline V gene, CDR1 is SEHNR and CDR2 is FQNEAQ (reference sequence). The CDR3 sequence is CASSSPNDGDWGTQYF. The CDR3 DNA is TGTGCCAGCAGCTCCCCGAACGATGGGGATTGGGGTACGCAGTATTTT.

The chain carries TRBV3-1 and TRBJ2-3; 9 bases are shared with TRBD2. In germline, CDR1 is LGHDT, CDR2 YNNKEL (reference sequence). Trimming at V came to 1 base and at J to 4 bases, leaving 0 bases not matched to a gene. The CDR3 consists of 14 residues. The DNA of the CDR3 is TGTGCCAGCAGCCAAGGCGGGGGGGCAGATACGCAGTATTTT. Its protein product is CASSQGGGADTQYF.

This clonotype turned up a few times. This sequence joins TRBV5-8 and TRBJ2-2; tentatively, D is TRBD1 or TRBD2 (6 bases each). Germline V gene lookup returns CDR1 SGHTS and CDR2 YDEGEE. V shed 0 bases and J shed 6 bases, with 12 bases lying between them. The CDR3 totals 15 residues. CDR3 in amino acids: CASSLEGGVAGELFF. CDR3 sequence (DNA): TGTGCCAGCAGCTTGGAGGGGGGCGTTGCCGGGGAGCTGTTTTTT. The full variable domain, in which reference TRBV5-8 and TRBJ2-2 provide the parts outside the CDR3, is EAGVTQSPTHLIKTRGQQATLRCSPISGHTSVYWYQQALGLGLQFLLWYDEGEERNRGNFPPRFSGRQFPNYSSELNVNALELEDSALYLCASSLEGGVAGELFFGEGSRLTVL.

The chain has TRBV7-2 and TRBJ2-3; D possibly uses TRBD1 or TRBD2 (5 bases each). The CDR3 is 15 residues long. Trimming shortened V by 5 bases and J by 0 bases, and 12 bases separated the two germline ends. The V gene's germline CDR1 is SGHTA and CDR2 FQGNSA. The CDR3 DNA sequence: TGTGCCAGCAGCCCGAGGGGAACTAGCACAGATACGCAGTATTTT. Protein sequence: CASSPRGTSTDTQYF.

The sample holds a few counts of this clonotype. This chain joins TRBV6-8 and TRBJ1-5; a weak D match, TRBD1 (5 bases). V was pared by 4 bases and J by 2 bases, with 12 bases between. Germline values: CDR1 MNHGY, CDR2 SAAAGT. This CDR3 is built from 15 residues. CDR3 sequence: CASSSQGDGNQPQHF. In DNA form, the CDR3 reads TGTGCCAGCAGTTCTCAGGGTGACGGCAATCAGCCCCAGCATTTT.

The rearrangement uses TRBV25-1 and TRBJ1-1, with D possibly TRBD1 on 6 matching bases. The CDR3 contains 15 residues. The germline CDR1 and CDR2 sequences are MGHDK and SYGVNS. Trimming shortened V by 3 bases and J by 4 bases, and 15 bases separated the two germline ends. CDR3 DNA: TGTGCCAGCAGTGATTCGCGGGGGCGAATCACTGAAGCTTTCTTT. Translated, it gives CASSDSRGRITEAFF.

This clonotype was recorded a few times. V gene TRBV27 combines with J gene TRBJ2-7; D perhaps matches TRBD1 (6 bases). Germline assignment: CDR1 MNHEY and CDR2 SMNVEV (reference sequence). The CDR3 is 13 amino acids. The germline V and J ends were trimmed by 0 bases and 3 bases, with 6 bases remaining between them. CDR3 coding DNA: TGTGCCAGCAGTTTATCCAGGGGCTACGAGCAGTACTTC. Translating gives CASSLSRGYEQYF.

J is TRBJ1-4 and V is TRBV9; tentative D call: TRBD1 (5 bases). With 3 bases removed from V and 2 bases from J, the gap between germline ends came to 11 bases. Germline assignment: CDR1 SGDLS and CDR2 YYNGEE. The CDR3 loop spans 15 amino acids. CDR3 coding DNA: TGTGCCAGCAGCGACGGACGGGGGACTAATGAAAAACTGTTTTTT. Protein: CASSDGRGTNEKLFF.

With respect to this clonotype: One end of the junction fails to match germline, which may point to a read error. The rearrangement links TRBV7-9 to TRBJ2-1; D gene ambiguous. CDR1 SEHNR and CDR2 FQNEAQ come from the germline V gene (reference sequence). The CDR3 loop spans 12 amino acids. The CDR3 DNA sequence: TGTGCCAGCAGCTTAGAGCCCTCGACAAAAATCTTC. Its protein is CASSLEPSTKIF. Looking up the rest from reference TRBV7-9 and TRBJ2-1 gives the full variable domain: DTGVSQNPRHKITKRGQNVTFRCDPISEHNRLYWYRQTLGQGPEFLTYFQNEAQLEKSRLLSDRFSAERPKGSFSTLEIQRTEQGDSAMYLCASSLEPSTKIFGPGTRLTVL.

This clonotype was found a few times. The rearrangement uses TRBV5-1 and TRBJ2-2; D possibly corresponds to TRBD1 (5 bases). This CDR3 region has 16 residues. Trimming shortened V by 1 base and J by 0 bases, and 10 bases separated the two germline ends. Germline values: CDR1 SGHRS, CDR2 YFSETQ. CDR3 region: CASSLRQNSNTGELFF. CDR3 nucleotide sequence: TGCGCCAGCAGCTTGCGACAGAACTCGAACACCGGGGAGCTGTTTTTT.

This clonotype was found a few times. The gene calls are TRBV4-1 and TRBJ2-7, with D maybe TRBD1 (5 bases). V gave up 0 bases and J gave up 0 bases, with 12 bases separating them. The V gene's germline CDR1 is MGHRA and CDR2 YSYEKL. CDR3 length: 16 residues. The DNA for the CDR3 is TGCGCCAGCAGCCAAGAAAGGGGCTCTAGCTCCTACGAGCAGTACTTC. Protein: CASSQERGSSSYEQYF.

This sequence joins TRBV6-8 and TRBJ1-1; D uncertain. Germline CDR1 reads MNHGY; CDR2 reads SAAAGT. Trimming shortened V by 2 bases and J by 1 base, and 8 bases separated the two germline ends. CDR3 size: 14 residues. CDR3 in DNA: TGTGCCAGCAGTTACGCCCTGAGGAACACTGAAGCTTTCTTT. Translated: CASSYALRNTEAFF.

In its sample, this clonotype was seen a few times. V and J are TRBV2 and TRBJ2-5; the D gene could be TRBD1 or TRBD2 (6 bases each). This CDR3 contains 15 residues. V was trimmed by 0 bases and J by 4 bases, leaving 12 bases between them. From germline, CDR1 is SNHLY and CDR2 FYNNEI. CDR3 DNA sequence: TGTGCCAGCAGTGAAGCTCCAAGGGGGGCAGAGACCCAGTACTTC. Translating gives CASSEAPRGAETQYF.

This chain joins TRBV6-6 and TRBJ2-5; D uncertain. The CDR3 contains 12 residues. Germline-derived CDR1 and CDR2 are MNHNY and SVGAGI (reference sequence). The germline V and J ends were trimmed by 8 bases and 2 bases, with 9 bases remaining between them. The CDR3: CASGLRQETQYF. The DNA for the CDR3 is TGTGCCAGCGGGTTGAGGCAAGAGACCCAGTACTTC.

This clonotype was seen only a few times. The V and J genes are TRBV7-2 and TRBJ2-2; no clear D gene. V shed 2 bases and J shed 3 bases, with 7 bases lying between them. CDR3 length: 14 residues. Germline CDR1 reads SGHTA; CDR2 reads FQGNSA. This chain's CDR3 is CASSLLGYTGELFF. As DNA, the CDR3 is TGTGCCAGCAGCTTACTGGGGTACACCGGGGAGCTGTTTTTT.

This clonotype occurred a few times. The rearrangement uses TRBV7-2 and TRBJ2-1; D is tentatively TRBD1 or TRBD2 (5 bases each). The V gene lost 5 bases and the J gene lost 1 base, with 15 bases spanning the gap. This CDR3 is built from 16 residues. Per the germline V gene, CDR1 is SGHTA and CDR2 is FQGNSA. CDR3 sequence reads: CASSAIPGRSYNEQFF. The CDR3 coding sequence is TGTGCCAGCAGCGCCATACCGGGGCGATCCTACAATGAGCAGTTCTTC. The full variable domain, its missing parts supplied by reference TRBV7-2 and TRBJ2-1, is GAGVSQSPSNKVTEKGKDVELRCDPISGHTALYWYRQSLGQGLEFLIYFQGNSAPDKSGLPSDRFSAERTGGSVSTLTIQRTQQEDSAVYLCASSAIPGRSYNEQFFGPGTRLTVL.

V gene TRBV19 combines with J gene TRBJ2-7, with D possibly TRBD2 on 5 matching bases. V lost 3 bases, J lost 5 bases, and 14 bases lay in between. The CDR3 spans 14 residues. Per the germline V gene, CDR1 is LNHDA and CDR2 is SQIVND (reference sequence). This CDR3 is CASSISGFGDEQYF. The CDR3 DNA reads TGTGCCAGTAGTATCTCGGGGTTCGGCGACGAGCAGTACTTC.

This clonotype was picked up many times. This sequence joins TRBV6-4 and TRBJ2-3; D perhaps matches TRBD2 (6 bases). V lost 2 bases, J lost 6 bases, and 15 bases lay in between. The CDR3 is 15 residues long. Germline assignment: CDR1 MRHNA and CDR2 SNTAGT. DNA for the CDR3: TGTGCCAGCAGTGACGGGGGGTCCAGCGGTGATACGCAGTATTTT. Amino acids: CASSDGGSSGDTQYF.

The J gene is TRBJ2-1, the V gene TRBV27; 7 bases are a match to TRBD1. Germline CDR1 MNHEY, CDR2 SMNVEV (reference sequence). The CDR3 length is 16 residues. The V gene end was trimmed by 5 bases and the J gene end by 3 bases; junction bases not matched to a gene: 10. DNA for the CDR3: TGTGCCAGCAGTACCCGGGACAGAGAAAACTACAATGAGCAGTTCTTC. This translates into CASSTRDRENYNEQFF.

This clonotype was counted only a few times. This chain joins TRBV6-8 and TRBJ1-2; D perhaps matches TRBD1 (6 bases). The germline CDR1 and CDR2 sequences are MNHGY and SAAAGT. The CDR3 is made up of 12 amino acids. The germline V and J ends were trimmed by 2 bases and 7 bases, with 8 bases remaining between them. CDR3 sequence: CASSYEGGGYTF. As DNA, the CDR3 is TGTGCCAGCAGTTACGAGGGGGGTGGCTACACCTTC.